This T cell receptor (beta chain) stems from a study of cytomegalovirus exposure and HLA in healthy donors. With regard to this clone: The target antigen is unknown.

The CDR3 has 15 amino acids. V was shortened by 5 bases and J by 4 bases, with 18 bases between the two germline ends. Germline CDR1 and CDR2: KGHSH and LQKENI. Notes on the study in general: Roughly uniform depth of sequencing across donors was assumed in presence/absence analyses. A later analysis, which compared TCR beta chains of equal frequency, found the HLA-associated ones more clonally expanded. One variant, a missense change in DCLRE1C, was linked in a later analysis to TCR beta V- and J-gene trimming.

The PCR had 60 Vbeta and 13 Jbeta primers. Using immunoSEQ multiplex PCR, the repertoire was profiled, and TCRdb retains in-frame clones only, with some absent. The sample consists of 150,000 to 200,000 clones, under 80% of them appearing once. This TCR derives from a woman in her thirties in good health and CMV-seronegative. Sequencing input: PBMCs. The chain links TRBV18 to TRBJ2-7; a possible D gene is TRBD1 (6 bases). The DNA of the CDR3 is TGTGCCAGCTCAATGGAGGCAGGGGTAGAGTACGAGCAGTACTTC. This encodes CASSMEAGVEYEQYF.